This paragraph reports one T cell receptor beta chain. The target antigen is unknown. A much larger clone sits a single nucleotide away, making a read error possible. TCR beta cDNA was made from 500 ng total RNA with a constant-region primer. Investigators got TCR beta libraries out of three nested multiplex PCR rounds, done with slightly modified ARM-PCR. Both of the initial two PCR rounds ran for approximately 11 cycles and employed TRBV1-TRBV30 forward primers alongside a C-beta reverse primer. In TCRdb, the multiplex PCR reads were re-called with MiXCR into one record per CDR3 protein. The data contain about 320,000 distinct CDR3 sequences, approximately 60% of them seen just once; the ten biggest clones take up 9%. V lost 10 bases and J 3 bases, leaving 16 bases between the germline ends. Germline V gene lookup returns CDR1 MNHEY and CDR2 SVGAGI. The CDR3 spans 13 residues. RNA was extracted from whole blood without cell sorting, alongside germline DNA. Chronic HBV infection, untreated so far, was present in the patients.

This entry comes from a study of tumor-infiltrating lymphocytes in primary liver carcinoma. Turning to the study itself: These were node-negative, non-metastatic T1-T3 tumors of roughly 4.2 to 10 cm.

General study findings and limits: Tumor-adjacent and tumor-blood pairs showed less overlap than tumor region pairs. The bulk unsorted samples meant that CD4+ and CD8+ repertoires went uncompared.

The rearrangement joins TRBV6-5 to TRBJ2-7; a weak D match, TRBD1 (5 bases). The sequence derives from a man in his forties with primary liver carcinoma and hepatitis B virus infection. Specimen: peripheral blood. The CDR3 DNA sequence: TGTGCCATCAGAGGTCTCGACAGCTACGAGCAGTACTTC. As protein: CAIRGLDSYEQYF.